This is a list of T cell receptor beta chains from one sample in a study of cytomegalovirus exposure and HLA in healthy donors. The data were produced by immunoSEQ multiplex PCR, yet TCRdb's version contains in-frame clones alone and is incomplete. The repertoire consists of some 130,000 clones, with 80% occurring once and the leading ten covering 2% to 2.5%. Material: PBMCs. The receptors shown here come from a man aged 25-40 years in good health and CMV-seronegative. CDR3s include the opening cysteine and the closing phenylalanine or tryptophan. The order of the fields is clone size, V gene, D gene, J gene, CDR3 protein, CDR3 DNA. The D gene is left open where the match is weak. Size is stated for part of the rows, as once, few or many counts, or as a class when the clone is expanded.

size: NA; V: TRBV5-1; D: NA; J: TRBJ1-1; CDR3: CASSFSSLIRRGNTEAFF; DNA: TGCGCCAGCAGCTTCTCATCTCTGATTCGTCGGGGGAACACTGAAGCTTTCTTT
size: NA; V: TRBV27; D: TRBD2; J: TRBJ2-5; CDR3: CASSSGTSFSRETQYF; DNA: TGTGCCAGCAGTTCCGGGACTAGCTTTTCACGGGAGACCCAGTACTTC
size: NA; V: TRBV30; D: NA; J: TRBJ2-3; CDR3: CAYTGDTQYF; DNA: TGTGCCTACACGGGGGATACGCAGTATTTT
size: NA; V: TRBV5-4; D: NA; J: TRBJ2-3; CDR3: CASSAGGREDTQYF; DNA: TGTGCCAGCAGCGCCGGAGGGCGAGAAGATACGCAGTATTTT
size: NA; V: TRBV14; D: NA; J: TRBJ2-3; CDR3: CASSQDLMDTQYF; DNA: TGTGCCAGCAGCCAAGACTTAATGGATACGCAGTATTTT
size: NA; V: TRBV5-6; D: NA; J: TRBJ2-7; CDR3: CASSPGQTYEQYF; DNA: TGTGCCAGCAGCCCTGGACAGACCTACGAGCAGTACTTC
size: NA; V: TRBV27; D: TRBD2; J: TRBJ2-7; CDR3: CASSTGTSGSEQYF; DNA: TGTGCCAGCAGCACCGGGACTAGCGGGAGCGAGCAGTACTTC
size: NA; V: TRBV6-6; D: NA; J: TRBJ1-4; CDR3: CASRPTGVGALFF; DNA: TGTGCCAGCAGACCCACCGGGGTGGGGGCATTGTTTTTT
size: NA; V: TRBV18; D: TRBD1; J: TRBJ1-4; CDR3: CASSPRTGRNEKLFF; DNA: TGTGCCAGCTCACCACGGACAGGGAGGAATGAAAAACTGTTTTTT
size: few; V: TRBV10-2; D: TRBD2; J: TRBJ2-1; CDR3: CASSDRLADYEQFF; DNA: TGCGCCAGCAGTGATCGCCTAGCGGACTATGAGCAGTTCTTC
size: NA; V: TRBV4-3; D: NA; J: TRBJ2-7; CDR3: CASSQDRDLYEQYF; DNA: TGCGCCAGCAGCCAAGACAGGGATCTTTACGAGCAGTACTTC
size: NA; V: TRBV6-6; D: NA; J: TRBJ1-2; CDR3: CASSSGTPYGYTF; DNA: TGTGCCAGCAGTTCTGGGACACCTTATGGCTACACCTTC
size: NA; V: TRBV5-6; D: NA; J: TRBJ1-2; CDR3: CASSFGRDYGYTF; DNA: TGTGCCAGCAGCTTCGGGAGGGACTATGGCTACACCTTC
size: once; V: TRBV9; D: TRBD1; J: TRBJ1-1; CDR3: CASSPLTGATEAFF; DNA: TGTGCCAGCAGCCCACTGACAGGGGCCACTGAAGCTTTCTTT
size: NA; V: TRBV19; D: NA; J: TRBJ2-7; CDR3: CASSIDGYYEQYF; DNA: TGTGCCAGTAGTATAGACGGGTACTACGAGCAGTACTTC
size: once; V: TRBV4-1; D: TRBD2; J: TRBJ2-3; CDR3: CASSQDGGRAFPGTDTQYF; DNA: TGCGCCAGCAGCCAAGACGGCGGGAGGGCCTTCCCGGGAACAGATACGCAGTATTTT
size: NA; V: TRBV7-2; D: TRBD1; J: TRBJ2-1; CDR3: CASSSDRDSYNEQFF; DNA: TGTGCCAGCAGCTCGGACAGGGACTCCTACAATGAGCAGTTCTTC
size: few; V: TRBV28; D: TRBD1; J: TRBJ1-1; CDR3: CASSLGQGTEAFF; DNA: TGTGCCAGCAGTTTAGGACAGGGAACTGAAGCTTTCTTT
size: few; V: TRBV28; D: TRBD2; J: TRBJ2-1; CDR3: CASSTRRSGKGEQFF; DNA: TGTGCCAGCAGCACTCGCCGTAGCGGGAAGGGAGAGCAGTTCTTC
size: once; V: TRBV7-2; D: NA; J: TRBJ1-2; CDR3: CASSMTGTHYGYTF; DNA: TGTGCCAGCAGCATGACAGGCACCCACTATGGCTACACCTTC